This entry lists 20 T cell receptor beta chains sequenced from one sample in a study of read filtering for tumor transcriptome and immune sequencing. The library was built from about 400 ng RNA with molecular barcoded adaptors for alpha/delta and beta/gamma chains. TCRdb fed the reads into MiXCR, producing one record per CDR3 protein. The sample yields around 65,000 distinct CDR3 sequences, around 21% seen once. Source material: a population of CD138-negative cells sorted from bone marrow. The receptors originated from a donor over 35 with multiple myeloma.

The chain combines TRBV20-1 with TRBJ1-3; TRBD1 might be the D (6 bases). Trimming removed 5 bases from V and 3 bases from J, with 20 bases in between. The CDR3 consists of 16 residues. CDR1 is DFQATT and CDR2 is SNEGSKA in the germline V gene (reference sequence). For the CDR3, the DNA is TGCAGTGCTCCCGGGCACAAACAGGGTTTTGGAAACACCATATATTTT. It encodes CSAPGHKQGFGNTIYF.

In its sample, this clonotype was seen many times. The V and J genes are TRBV18 and TRBJ2-5; no firm D call. The CDR3 consists of 14 residues. Trimming removed 2 bases from V and 5 bases from J, with 12 bases in between. Germline lookup yields CDR1 KGHSH and CDR2 LQKENI. For the CDR3, the DNA is TGTGCCAGCTCACCAACCCTGGGCGGCGAGACCCAGTACTTC. As protein: CASSPTLGGETQYF.

This clonotype was observed many times. The chain links TRBV4-1 to TRBJ2-2, with 12 bases matching TRBD1. The J segment lost 2 bases and the V segment lost 4 bases, leaving 2 bases of the junction unmatched. Germline CDR1 reads MGHRA; CDR2 reads YSYEKL. This CDR3 has 16 amino acids. The CDR3 is CASSPGTGGNTGELFF. The DNA for the CDR3 is TGCGCCAGCAGCCCAGGGACAGGGGGCAACACCGGGGAGCTGTTTTTT.

This clonotype was counted many times. This sequence joins TRBV7-8 and TRBJ2-5; D may be TRBD1 (7 bases). The CDR3 is 15 amino acids. Trimming took 7 bases from V and 5 from J, leaving 20 bases between them. Germline V gives CDR1 SGHVS, CDR2 FQNEAQ. The CDR3 coding sequence is TGTGCCAGCACCCTACGCGCAGGGGGGTTGGAGACCCAGTACTTC. This sequence encodes CASTLRAGGLETQYF. The variable domain in full, completed from reference TRBV7-8 and TRBJ2-5, reads GAGVSQSPRYKVAKRGQDVALRCDPISGHVSLFWYQQALGQGPEFLTYFQNEAQLDKSGLPSDRFFAERPEGSVSTLKIQRTQQEDSAVYLCASTLRAGGLETQYFGPGTRLLVL.

This clonotype was counted at least ten times. The chain is built from TRBV12-3 or TRBV12-4 and TRBJ2-4, with 12 bases that match TRBD1. CDR3 length: 19 amino acids. Losses at the gene ends were 4 bases for V and 0 bases for J; bases not matched to a gene: 10. The CDR3 region has the DNA TGTGCCAGCAGTTCGGGACAGGGGGCAGGTAGTGCAGCCAAAAACATTCAGTACTTC. It translates to CASSSGQGAGSAAKNIQYF.

This clonotype was picked up many times. V and J are TRBV6-2 or TRBV6-3 and TRBJ1-6; D remains unclear. The CDR3 is made up of 17 amino acids. Germline V CDR1 and CDR2: MNHEY, SVGEGT. Trimming took off 2 bases at V and 3 bases at J, with 14 bases between the two ends. The CDR3 here is CASSYEAGGFYNSPLHF. In nucleotides, the CDR3 is TGTGCCAGCAGTTACGAGGCAGGCGGCTTCTATAATTCACCCCTCCACTTT.

This clonotype was found many times. The CDR3 here is CASSRQVDTDTQYF. In DNA form, the CDR3 reads TGCGCCAGCAGCAGACAGGTCGACACAGATACGCAGTATTTT. The rearrangement uses TRBV5-1 and TRBJ2-3; perhaps TRBD1 as D (6 bases). Germline CDR1 and CDR2: SGHRS and YFSETQ. Trimming took 4 bases from V and 2 from J, leaving 11 bases between them. There are 14 residues in the CDR3.

This clonotype turned up a few times. The rearrangement uses TRBV6-2 or TRBV6-3 and TRBJ1-3; D is perhaps TRBD1 (6 bases). The CDR3 contains 16 residues. Germline CDR1 MNHEY, CDR2 SVGEGT. V lost 5 bases to trimming and J lost 3 bases, with 17 bases between them. The CDR3 protein is CASSRLTGIGGNTIYF. CDR3 sequence (DNA): TGTGCCAGCAGTCGCCTCACAGGGATCGGTGGAAACACCATATATTTT.

This clonotype was detected ten times or more. The chain links TRBV7-2 to TRBJ2-1; possible D gene TRBD2, 6 bases. This CDR3 is built from 14 residues. Trimming pared 2 bases from V and 10 bases from J, leaving 15 bases between. Germline CDR1 and CDR2: SGHTA and FQGNSA. As DNA, the CDR3 is TGTGCCAGCAGCTTAAGCGCTCGGGAGACGGAGCAGTTCTTC. Its protein product is CASSLSARETEQFF.

In this sample, this clonotype turned up many times. V usage is TRBV29-1 and J usage is TRBJ2-1, with no clear D. CDR3 size: 11 residues. Germline V gene lookup returns CDR1 SQVTM and CDR2 ANQGSEA. Trimming removed 7 bases from V and 0 bases from J, with 4 bases in between. The CDR3 DNA is TGCAGCGCTGCCTCCTACAATGAGCAGTTCTTC. It is translated as CSAASYNEQFF.

This clonotype was observed many times. Germline is not matched at one junction end, which may reflect a read error. The CDR3 DNA reads as TGTGCTAGCAGTCCACGACTAGCGGGAGTTGGAGATACGCAGTATTTT. Its translation is CASSPRLAGVGDTQYF. This sequence joins TRBV7-7 and TRBJ2-3; 12 positions agree with TRBD2. This CDR3 has 16 amino acids. Per the germline V gene, CDR1 is SSHAT and CDR2 is FNYEAQ (reference sequence).

Many counts were recorded for this clonotype. The chain links TRBV12-3 or TRBV12-4 to TRBJ2-1; TRBD1 agrees at 7 bases. This CDR3 is built from 14 residues. Trimming cost V 7 bases and J 0 bases; bases outside gene matches: 3. DNA for the CDR3: TGTGCCAGCATCCCAGGGGGCTCCTACAATGAGCAGTTCTTC. This gives the protein CASIPGGSYNEQFF.

Within the sample, this clonotype is medium-sized. The chain employs TRBV12-3 or TRBV12-4 and TRBJ2-1, with 12 bases aligning to TRBD2. J was trimmed by 7 bases and V by 6 bases; bases with no gene match: 10. The CDR3 has 16 residues. The CDR3 region is CASSLLGLAGGNEQFF. The CDR3 coding sequence is TGTGCCAGCAGCCTGCTGGGGCTAGCGGGAGGGAATGAGCAGTTCTTC.

The V gene is TRBV7-3, the J gene TRBJ2-2; the D gene is possibly TRBD1 (7 bases). Trimming left V 5 bases short and J 6 bases short, with 19 bases between. The germline V gene has CDR1 SGHTA and CDR2 FQGTGA. There are 16 residues in the CDR3. In nucleotides, the CDR3 is TGTGCCAGCAGCCCACGTTCGGGCAGGGGGGCCGGGGAGCTGTTTTTT. Protein sequence: CASSPRSGRGAGELFF.

J is TRBJ1-6 and V is TRBV5-6; TRBD1 matches at 8 bases. Germline V gene data show CDR1 as SGHDT and CDR2 as YYEEEE. Germline trimming cut 3 bases from V and 10 bases from J; bases unmatched to any gene: 9. The length of the CDR3 is 15 residues. CDR3: CASSYQQGGKSPLHF. The CDR3 DNA follows: TGTGCCAGCAGCTACCAACAGGGGGGGAAATCACCCCTCCACTTT.

About this clonotype: This may come from a read error, since a much larger clone is one base off. The J gene is TRBJ2-5, the V gene TRBV7-3, with 7 bases fitting TRBD2. The CDR3 length is 14 residues. The V and J ends lost 8 bases and 9 bases, in that order; junction bases with no gene match: 15. CDR1 SGHTA and CDR2 FQGTGA come from the germline V gene. The CDR3 sequence is CASGAGTGAGAQYF. The CDR3 DNA is TGTGCCAGCGGCGCCGGGACCGGGGCGGGGGCCCAGTACTTC. Supplemented by reference TRBV7-3 and TRBJ2-5, the full variable domain reads GAGVSQTPSNKVTEKGKYVELRCDPISGHTALYWYRQSLGQGPEFLIYFQGTGAADDSGLPNDRFFAVRPEGSVSTLKIQRTERGDSAVYLCASGAGTGAGAQYFGPGTRLLVL.

The CDR3 reads CASSQGLAAYYEQYF. CDR3 DNA: TGTGCCAGCAGCCAAGGACTAGCGGCCTACTACGAGCAGTACTTC. This chain joins TRBV14 and TRBJ2-7; TRBD2 matches 9 bases. The CDR3 sequence is 15 residues long. V was clipped by 1 base and J by 3 bases; unmatched bases: 4. Germline V CDR1 and CDR2: SGHDN, FVKESK.

The V call is TRBV28, the J call TRBJ1-2; D is unresolved. The CDR3 length is 11 residues. Trimming shortened V by 2 bases and J by 2 bases, and 0 bases separated the two germline ends. Germline V gene data show CDR1 as MDHEN and CDR2 as SYDVKM. The CDR3 DNA reads as TGTGCCAGCAGTTTAAACTATGGCTACACCTTC. Residues: CASSLNYGYTF.

This clonotype was seen at least ten times. The chain recombines TRBV19 with TRBJ2-1, with TRBD2 matching 10 bases. The CDR3 extends over 15 amino acids. Germline values: CDR1 LNHDA, CDR2 SQIVND (reference sequence). V shed 3 bases, J shed 3 bases, and the junction held 2 bases outside the gene matches. Here the CDR3 reads CASSILAGDYNEQFF. The CDR3 nucleotides read TGTGCCAGTAGTATTCTAGCGGGGGACTACAATGAGCAGTTCTTC. The full variable domain, rest sourced from reference TRBV19 and TRBJ2-1, is DGGITQSPKYLFRKEGQNVTLSCEQNLNHDAMYWYRQDPGQGLRLIYYSQIVNDFQKGDIAEGYSVSREKKESFPLTVTSAQKNPTAFYLCASSILAGDYNEQFFGPGTRLTVL.

This clonotype was picked up many times. This sequence joins TRBV10-1 and TRBJ2-7; TRBD2 agrees at 9 bases. The J segment lost 2 bases and the V segment lost 6 bases, leaving 2 bases of the junction unmatched. This CDR3 comprises 13 residues. Germline V gene lookup returns CDR1 WNHNN and CDR2 SYGVQD (reference sequence). The CDR3 sequence: CASSLAGTYEQYF. The DNA of the CDR3 is TGCGCCAGCAGCCTAGCGGGGACCTACGAGCAGTACTTC.